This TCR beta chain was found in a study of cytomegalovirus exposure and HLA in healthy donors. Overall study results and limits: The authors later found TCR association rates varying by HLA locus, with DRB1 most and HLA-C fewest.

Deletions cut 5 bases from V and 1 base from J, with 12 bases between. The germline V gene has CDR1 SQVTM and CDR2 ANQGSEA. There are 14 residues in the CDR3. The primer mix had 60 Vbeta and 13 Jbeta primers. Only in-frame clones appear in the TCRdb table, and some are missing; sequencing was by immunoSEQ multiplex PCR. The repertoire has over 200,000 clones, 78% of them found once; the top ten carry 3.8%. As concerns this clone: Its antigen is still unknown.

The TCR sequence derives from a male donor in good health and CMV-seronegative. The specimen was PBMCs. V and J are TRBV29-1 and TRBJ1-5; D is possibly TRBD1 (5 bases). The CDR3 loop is CSVLTDSSNQPQHF. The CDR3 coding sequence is TGCAGCGTTCTGACTGACAGCAGCAATCAGCCCCAGCATTTT. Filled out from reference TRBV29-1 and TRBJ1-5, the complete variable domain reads SAVISQKPSRDICQRGTSLTIQCQVDSQVTMMFWYRQQPGQSLTLIATANQGSEATYESGFVIDKFPISRPNLTFSTLTVSNMSPEDSSIYLCSVLTDSSNQPQHFGDGTRLSIL.